A single sample gave rise to the 11 T cell receptor beta chains below, sequenced in a study of identical twins. TCRdb called the 5' RACE reads again in MiXCR, with one record for every CDR3 protein. The repertoire has about 700,000 distinct CDR3 sequences, around 8.6% of them found once; the top ten carry 0.8% to 1%. Another study also made use of these data, one on yellow fever vaccine responses in identical twins.

The sequenced material came from PBMCs. The source of these receptors is a woman between 18 and 29 years old in good health.

The gene calls are TRBV12-3 or TRBV12-4 and TRBJ2-5, with D hard to call. The CDR3 runs to 15 residues. The ends were cut back, 4 bases at V and 5 bases at J, with 17 bases in the middle. The CDR3 sequence: CASSSRGQMGETQYF. The CDR3 DNA sequence: TGTGCCAGCAGTTCTCGCGGTCAAATGGGGGAGACCCAGTACTTC.

This clonotype appeared a few times. The chain is built from TRBV2 and TRBJ2-5; D tentatively fits TRBD1 or TRBD2 (5 bases each). This CDR3 has 13 amino acids. The germline CDR1 and CDR2 sequences are SNHLY and FYNNEI. Trimming took 7 bases from V and 1 from J, leaving 10 bases between them. The CDR3 sequence is CASIRDVQETQYF. The CDR3 nucleotides read TGTGCCAGCATCCGGGACGTCCAAGAGACCCAGTACTTC.

A few counts support this clonotype. The chain carries TRBV20-1 and TRBJ1-4; no reliable D call. Germline CDR1 is DFQATT and CDR2 is SNEGSKA (reference sequence). The CDR3 consists of 14 residues. Trimming removed 5 bases at V and 0 bases at J, with 10 bases between. The CDR3 DNA reads as TGCAGTGCTTTCGCCGCGGCAACTAATGAAAAACTGTTTTTT. It yields the protein CSAFAAATNEKLFF.

This clonotype was recorded many times. This rearrangement joins TRBV28 to TRBJ2-7; D gene unclear. V was clipped by 6 bases and J by 1 base, with 10 bases between them. This CDR3 has 13 amino acids. In germline, CDR1 is MDHEN, CDR2 SYDVKM. The CDR3 nucleotides are TGTGCCAGCAGCACCCAGATATCCTACGAGCAGTACTTC. Translated, it gives CASSTQISYEQYF.

This clonotype has a handful of counts. The gene calls are TRBV27 and TRBJ1-5; D gene ambiguous. The CDR3 is 18 residues long. CDR1 MNHEY and CDR2 SMNVEV come from the germline V gene (reference sequence). V was cut by 6 bases and J by 0 bases, with 21 bases left in between. The CDR3 reads CASSFIDDFKYSNQPQHF. Written as DNA, the CDR3 is TGTGCCAGCAGCTTTATCGACGATTTCAAGTATAGCAATCAGCCCCAGCATTTT.

The CDR3 coding sequence is TGTGCCACCAGTAATCCGCAGGCGGTTACCGGGGAGCTGTTTTTT. Its translation: CATSNPQAVTGELFF. This chain joins TRBV24-1 and TRBJ2-2; unclear D gene. V lost 6 bases to trimming and J lost 5 bases, with 15 bases between them. Germline CDR1 reads KGHDR; CDR2 reads SFDVKD. This CDR3 region has 15 residues.

This clonotype appeared many times. The rearrangement links TRBV15 to TRBJ2-2, with D uncertain. The CDR3 extends over 15 amino acids. CDR1 is LNHNV, CDR2 YYDKDF, per germline (reference sequence). V gave up 0 bases and J gave up 7 bases, with 12 bases separating them. The CDR3: CATSRDRVSVGELFF. DNA for the CDR3: TGTGCCACCAGCAGAGATCGAGTTTCAGTCGGGGAGCTGTTTTTT.

This clonotype was counted at least ten times. The CDR3 here is CASSYVGFQGQGSHYGYTF. The CDR3 DNA follows: TGTGCCAGCAGTTACGTAGGTTTTCAGGGACAGGGGTCCCACTATGGCTACACCTTC. The V gene is TRBV6-5, the J gene TRBJ1-2, with 10 bases matching TRBD1. Germline CDR1 and CDR2: MNHEY and SVGAGI. V lost 2 bases, J lost 3 bases, and 15 bases stayed unmatched. The CDR3 consists of 19 residues.

This clonotype appeared many times. The V and J genes are TRBV24-1 and TRBJ2-5; perhaps TRBD1 as D (6 bases). Trimming cost V 1 base and J 4 bases, with 12 bases left between them. The germline V gene encodes CDR1 KGHDR and CDR2 SFDVKD. The CDR3 spans 15 residues. CDR3 residues: CATSDFTGSGETQYF. CDR3 sequence (DNA): TGTGCCACCAGTGATTTTACAGGGTCGGGAGAGACCCAGTACTTC.

This clonotype was picked up a small number of times. This sequence joins TRBV7-2 and TRBJ2-2; weak D call: TRBD2 (5 bases). The CDR3 sequence is 16 residues long. Trimming took off 2 bases at V and 6 bases at J, with 16 bases between the two ends. Per the germline V gene, CDR1 is SGHTA and CDR2 is FQGNSA. CDR3 DNA: TGTGCCAGCAGCTTAAACGGGATCCGGGCCGCCGGGGAGCTGTTTTTT. It yields the protein CASSLNGIRAAGELFF.

This clonotype has only a few counts. The chain uses TRBV3-1 and TRBJ2-7; no definite D call. Trimming took off 4 bases at V and 2 bases at J, with 18 bases between the two ends. CDR1 is LGHDT, CDR2 YNNKEL, per germline (reference sequence). The CDR3 has 16 amino acids. This CDR3 is CASSPRWSGSPYEQYF. The CDR3 DNA follows: TGTGCCAGCAGCCCCCGGTGGTCAGGATCCCCCTACGAGCAGTACTTC.